One sample yielded the 30 T cell receptor beta chains listed below, sequenced in a study of cytomegalovirus exposure and HLA in healthy donors. Libraries were prepared by immunoSEQ multiplex PCR; TCRdb keeps only in-frame clonotypes and omits some of them. The sample yields 250,000 to 350,000 clones, around 90% seen once. Sequenced material: PBMCs. The receptors originated from a woman in her 30s in good health and CMV-seropositive.

The rearrangement joins TRBV6-1 to TRBJ2-1; 9 bases agree with TRBD2. Germline assignment: CDR1 MNHNS and CDR2 SASEGT. The CDR3 covers 11 residues. Trimming removed 6 bases from V and 12 bases from J; junction bases left unmatched: 3. The CDR3 sequence: CASSGGGGQFF. CDR3 DNA sequence: TGTGCCAGCAGCGGCGGGGGGGGGCAGTTCTTC.

CDR3 in amino acids: CASSVGGDTGELFF. The CDR3 nucleotides read TGTGCCAGCAGCGTCGGGGGGGACACCGGGGAGCTGTTTTTT. This chain links TRBV9 with TRBJ2-2; 8 nucleotides align to TRBD2. V was clipped by 2 bases and J by 3 bases; unmatched bases: 0. The CDR3 covers 14 residues. Germline V gives CDR1 SGDLS, CDR2 YYNGEE. Combining the CDR3 with reference TRBV9 and TRBJ2-2 gives the whole variable domain DSGVTQTPKHLITATGQRVTLRCSPRSGDLSVYWYQQSLDQGLQFLIQYYNGEERAKGNILERFSAQQFPDLHSELNLSSLELGDSALYFCASSVGGDTGELFFGEGSRLTVL.

The CDR3 is CASSRGRDRRVVQYF. The CDR3 DNA sequence: TGTGCCAGCAGCCGAGGACGGGACCGGAGGGTCGTGCAGTACTTC. The gene calls are TRBV7-8 and TRBJ2-7; TRBD2 might be the D (6 bases). Germline V gene lookup returns CDR1 SGHVS and CDR2 FQNEAQ. The V end lost 5 bases, the J end lost 9 bases, and 23 bases lay between the germline ends. The CDR3 covers 15 residues. Together with reference TRBV7-8 and TRBJ2-7, the CDR3 gives the full variable domain: GAGVSQSPRYKVAKRGQDVALRCDPISGHVSLFWYQQALGQGPEFLTYFQNEAQLDKSGLPSDRFFAERPEGSVSTLKIQRTQQEDSAVYLCASSRGRDRRVVQYFGPGTRLTVT.

V and J are TRBV4-2 and TRBJ2-1; D possibly matches TRBD1 or TRBD2 (6 bases each). In germline, CDR1 is LGHNA, CDR2 YNFKEQ. The CDR3 covers 19 residues. V shed 4 bases and J shed 0 bases, with 22 bases lying between them. This CDR3 is CASSRRVWGADTSYNEQFF. In nucleotides, the CDR3 is TGTGCCAGCAGCCGCCGGGTGTGGGGGGCTGACACCTCCTACAATGAGCAGTTCTTC.

This rearrangement joins TRBV6-1 to TRBJ1-1; D may be TRBD1 (6 bases). The V and J ends lost 7 bases and 1 base respectively, with 13 bases between them. Germline CDR1 reads MNHNS; CDR2 reads SASEGT. This CDR3 comprises 14 residues. This CDR3 is CASTKEQGNTEAFF. In nucleotides, the CDR3 is TGTGCCAGCACGAAAGAACAGGGGAACACTGAAGCTTTCTTT.

The chain is built from TRBV28 and TRBJ2-6, with a tentative D call TRBD2 (5 bases). This CDR3 has 19 amino acids. Trimming stripped 3 bases from V and 2 bases from J, with 20 bases between. Germline-derived CDR1 and CDR2 are MDHEN and SYDVKM. Here the CDR3 DNA reads TGTGCCAGCAGTTTTTACTGGGAGACCGGTATCCCTGGGGCCAACGTCCTGACTTTC. Its translation is CASSFYWETGIPGANVLTF.

V and J are TRBV25-1 and TRBJ2-2; tentative D call: TRBD1 (6 bases). The CDR3 length is 15 residues. Trimming cost V 8 bases and J 4 bases, with 17 bases left between them. Germline lookup yields CDR1 MGHDK and CDR2 SYGVNS. DNA for the CDR3: TGTGCCAGCCGGGGTCCGGGACAACTCACCGGGGAGCTGTTTTTT. Amino acid sequence: CASRGPGQLTGELFF.

The CDR3: CASSLDRGRFDEQYF. In DNA form, the CDR3 reads TGTGCCAGCAGCTTAGATCGCGGGAGATTCGACGAGCAGTACTTC. V and J are TRBV11-2 and TRBJ2-7; 7 positions match TRBD2. Germline assignment: CDR1 SGHAT and CDR2 FQNNGV. The J segment lost 5 bases and the V segment lost 0 bases, leaving 7 bases of the junction unmatched. The CDR3 consists of 15 residues.

The chain recombines TRBV19 with TRBJ2-7; 7 positions match TRBD1. The CDR3 is made up of 13 amino acids. Germline values: CDR1 LNHDA, CDR2 SQIVND (reference sequence). After removal of 6 bases from V and 4 bases from J, the junction contained 6 bases not matched to a gene. CDR3 DNA: TGTGCCAGTAGGGCCGGGACAGATTACGAGCAGTACTTC. Translated: CASRAGTDYEQYF.

The genes are TRBV11-2 and TRBJ2-7, with 14 bases identical to TRBD2. Trimming at V came to 5 bases and at J to 5 bases, leaving 5 bases not matched to a gene. The CDR3 length is 15 residues. Looked up from germline, CDR1 is SGHAT and CDR2 is FQNNGV. CDR3 nucleotide sequence: TGTGCCAGCAGCCTCGCGGGACTAGCGGGAGACGAGCAGTACTTC. Translating it yields CASSLAGLAGDEQYF.

DNA of the CDR3: TGTGCCAGCAGGGACCCAGCGGGGCCGATCTACGAGCAGTACTTC. Amino acid sequence: CASRDPAGPIYEQYF. This sequence joins TRBV2 and TRBJ2-7; 7 bases fit TRBD2. The V and J ends lost 6 bases and 3 bases, in that order; junction bases with no gene match: 11. Germline-derived CDR1 and CDR2 are SNHLY and FYNNEI. CDR3 size: 15 residues.

The rearrangement uses TRBV2 and TRBJ1-2, with D unclear. Trimming took off 2 bases at V and 3 bases at J, with 16 bases between the two ends. The CDR3 loop spans 16 amino acids. CDR1 is SNHLY and CDR2 is FYNNEI in the germline V gene. CDR3 coding DNA: TGTGCCAGCAGTGAATTCCGGCCCCCTCTTGACTATGGCTACACCTTC. Its protein is CASSEFRPPLDYGYTF. Looking up the rest from reference TRBV2 and TRBJ1-2 gives the full variable domain: EPEVTQTPSHQVTQMGQEVILRCVPISNHLYFYWYRQILGQKVEFLVSFYNNEISEKSEIFDDQFSVERPDGSNFTLKIRSTKLEDSAMYFCASSEFRPPLDYGYTFGSGTRLTVV.

The chain employs TRBV27 and TRBJ2-2; D gene uncertain. This CDR3 spans 14 amino acids. Germline V gene sequence: CDR1 MNHEY, CDR2 SMNVEV (reference sequence). Trimming stripped 7 bases from V and 1 base from J, with 10 bases between. The DNA for the CDR3 is TGTGCCAGCACCTGGGGTCAGAACACCGGGGAGCTGTTTTTT. This gives the protein CASTWGQNTGELFF.

The rearrangement uses TRBV5-6 and TRBJ2-1; D could derive from TRBD1 or TRBD2 (5 bases each). Germline lookup yields CDR1 SGHDT and CDR2 YYEEEE. This CDR3 is built from 15 residues. V shed 7 bases and J shed 8 bases, with 22 bases lying between them. In DNA form, the CDR3 reads TGTGCCAGCTATCTCGGGAACGGTGAGGGGTATGAGCAGTTCTTC. This encodes CASYLGNGEGYEQFF. The full variable domain, in which reference TRBV5-6 and TRBJ2-1 provide the parts outside the CDR3, is DAGVTQSPTHLIKTRGQQVTLRCSPKSGHDTVSWYQQALGQGPQFIFQYYEEEERQRGNFPDRFSGHQFPNYSSELNVNALLLGDSALYLCASYLGNGEGYEQFFGPGTRLTVL.

A single count supports this clone. This sequence joins TRBV6-5 and TRBJ1-1; 10 nucleotides match TRBD1. Germline V gives CDR1 MNHEY, CDR2 SVGAGI. The CDR3 has 14 residues. With 6 bases clipped from V and 4 bases from J, the junction kept 5 bases outside the gene matches. This chain's CDR3 is CASRSDRGSTEAFF. The CDR3 coding sequence is TGTGCCAGCAGATCGGACAGGGGGAGCACTGAAGCTTTCTTT.

The chain has TRBV10-3 and TRBJ1-1, with 10 bases matching TRBD1. This CDR3 is built from 13 residues. With 10 bases clipped from V and 1 base from J, the junction kept 3 bases outside the gene matches. In germline, CDR1 is ENHRY, CDR2 SYGVKD. The CDR3 region has the DNA TGTGCCACCGGGACAGGGGAGAACACTGAAGCTTTCTTT. Residues: CATGTGENTEAFF.

This chain links TRBV6-5 with TRBJ2-3; 7 bases agree with TRBD1. The CDR3 covers 15 residues. The V and J ends lost 6 bases and 6 bases, in that order; junction bases with no gene match: 12. Germline V CDR1 and CDR2: MNHEY, SVGAGI. CDR3 region: CASRSDRRLGDTQYF. DNA for the CDR3: TGTGCCAGCAGGTCGGACAGGCGGCTCGGGGATACGCAGTATTTT.

The V call is TRBV4-1, the J call TRBJ1-5; TRBD1 might be the D (5 bases). V lost 0 bases and J 2 bases, leaving 14 bases between the germline ends. There are 17 residues in the CDR3. In germline, CDR1 is MGHRA, CDR2 YSYEKL. In DNA form, the CDR3 reads TGCGCCAGCAGCCAAGATGGGGGGACGATGGGCAATCAGCCCCAGCATTTT. Translated, it gives CASSQDGGTMGNQPQHF.

This clone was counted only a few times. This chain uses TRBV6-1 with TRBJ2-7; D remains ambiguous. The germline V gene has CDR1 MNHNS and CDR2 SASEGT. V was trimmed by 4 bases and J by 3 bases, leaving 10 bases between them. The CDR3 runs to 13 residues. The CDR3 protein is CASSGQLDYEQYF. CDR3 nucleotide sequence: TGTGCCAGCAGTGGGCAGCTAGACTACGAGCAGTACTTC.

This chain links TRBV4-3 with TRBJ1-2; a weak D match, TRBD1 (5 bases). The V end lost 0 bases, the J end lost 5 bases, and 10 bases lay between the germline ends. From germline, CDR1 is LGHNA and CDR2 YSLEER. The CDR3 totals 14 residues. In nucleotides, the CDR3 is TGCGCCAGCAGCCAAGACCCCAGGGAGTATGGCTACACCTTC. Protein product: CASSQDPREYGYTF.

The chain recombines TRBV28 with TRBJ1-5; 8 nucleotides match TRBD1. J gave up 6 bases and V 7 bases, and 5 bases lay outside the gene matches. CDR1 MDHEN and CDR2 SYDVKM come from the germline V gene. This CDR3 comprises 13 residues. Written as DNA, the CDR3 is TGTGCCAGCAACGACAGGGGAGGTCAGCCCCAGCATTTT. Residues: CASNDRGGQPQHF.

This chain uses TRBV5-1 with TRBJ2-1; 7 nucleotides line up with TRBD2. Germline assignment: CDR1 SGHRS and CDR2 YFSETQ. V dropped 6 bases and J dropped 4; count of bases not matched to a gene: 10. The CDR3 covers 15 residues. The CDR3, as DNA: TGCGCCAGCAACCCGTCGGCTAGCGGATACAATGAGCAGTTCTTC. As protein: CASNPSASGYNEQFF.

The rearrangement links TRBV15 to TRBJ1-5; D remains ambiguous. V was trimmed by 1 base and J by 0 bases, leaving 7 bases between them. In germline, CDR1 is LNHNV, CDR2 YYDKDF (reference sequence). The CDR3 has 15 residues. In DNA, the CDR3 is TGTGCCACCAGCAGAGTAGGAAATAGCAATCAGCCCCAGCATTTT. The encoded protein is CATSRVGNSNQPQHF.

V is TRBV6-1 and J is TRBJ2-1, with 8 bases identical to TRBD2. V shed 2 bases and J 9 bases; nucleotides not matched to a gene: 6. Per the germline V gene, CDR1 is MNHNS and CDR2 is SASEGT. The CDR3 is 14 residues long. CDR3 nucleotide sequence: TGTGCCAGCAGTGAAATAGCGGGGAGAAGTGAGCAGTTCTTC. It specifies CASSEIAGRSEQFF.

The CDR3 is CASSFVWGNQPQHF. CDR3 coding DNA: TGTGCCAGCAGTTTCGTTTGGGGTAATCAGCCCCAGCATTTT. The chain has TRBV28 and TRBJ1-5, with D unresolved. Germline V gives CDR1 MDHEN, CDR2 SYDVKM. V lost 3 bases and J 4 bases, leaving 10 bases between the germline ends. The CDR3 has 14 residues.

The rearrangement joins TRBV5-6 to TRBJ1-2; TRBD1 aligns across 9 bases. V lost 4 bases to trimming and J lost 7 bases; unmatched junction nucleotides: 11. This CDR3 is built from 15 residues. CDR1 and CDR2 (germline): SGHDT, YYEEEE. The CDR3 nucleotides read TGTGCCAGCAGCCTGCGGTCGACAGGGGGTGGTGGCTACACCTTC. It yields the protein CASSLRSTGGGGYTF.

V gene TRBV28 combines with J gene TRBJ2-7; D is possibly TRBD1 (6 bases). Trimming removed 3 bases at V and 5 bases at J, with 14 bases between. Germline CDR1 reads MDHEN; CDR2 reads SYDVKM. The length of the CDR3 is 14 residues. The CDR3 DNA reads TGTGCCAGCAGTTTCCCCCAACAGGGCCACGAGCAGTACTTC. It translates to CASSFPQQGHEQYF.

This chain joins TRBV5-6 and TRBJ2-1; D is possibly TRBD1 or TRBD2 (6 bases each). The germline V gene encodes CDR1 SGHDT and CDR2 YYEEEE. Trimming shortened V by 4 bases and J by 1 base, and 15 bases separated the two germline ends. This CDR3 is 16 amino acids long. CDR3 sequence (DNA): TGTGCCAGCAGCCACAGGGTAGCGGTTTCCTACAATGAGCAGTTCTTC. Translating it yields CASSHRVAVSYNEQFF.

The chain combines TRBV15 with TRBJ1-2, with 11 bases fitting TRBD1. The length of the CDR3 is 17 residues. Trimming removed 2 bases from V and 7 bases from J; junction bases left unmatched: 12. Looked up from germline, CDR1 is LNHNV and CDR2 is YYDKDF (reference sequence). The CDR3 protein is CATSRTDRGPLVSGYTF. DNA of the CDR3: TGTGCCACCAGCAGAACGGACAGGGGGCCCCTTGTATCTGGCTACACCTTC. The variable domain in full, completed from reference TRBV15 and TRBJ1-2, reads DAMVIQNPRYQVTQFGKPVTLSCSQTLNHNVMYWYQQKSSQAPKLLFHYYDKDFNNEADTPDNFQSRRPNTSFCFLDIRSPGLGDTAMYLCATSRTDRGPLVSGYTFGSGTRLTVV.

This chain joins TRBV2 and TRBJ2-1; TRBD2 aligns across 12 bases. Germline CDR1 reads SNHLY; CDR2 reads FYNNEI. The CDR3 has 17 amino acids. The junction had 7 bases not matched to a gene; V was cut back by 4 bases and J by 3 bases. DNA for the CDR3: TGTGCCAGCAGTGGGGGGAGACTAGCGGGAGACTACAATGAGCAGTTCTTC. Its translation is CASSGGRLAGDYNEQFF.